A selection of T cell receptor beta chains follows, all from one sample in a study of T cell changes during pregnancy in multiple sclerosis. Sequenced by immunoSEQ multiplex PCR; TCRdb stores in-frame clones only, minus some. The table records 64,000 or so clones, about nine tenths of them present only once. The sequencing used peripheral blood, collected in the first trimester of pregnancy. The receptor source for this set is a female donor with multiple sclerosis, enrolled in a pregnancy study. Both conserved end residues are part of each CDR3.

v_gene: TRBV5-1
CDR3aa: CASSLDPRLSYNEQFF

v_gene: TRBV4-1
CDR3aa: CASSSRGLAGEEGTDTQYF

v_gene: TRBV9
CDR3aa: CASSASDRGPYNEQFF

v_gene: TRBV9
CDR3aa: CASSVDEGSEQYF

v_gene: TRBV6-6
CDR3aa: CASSPDTWNTEAFF

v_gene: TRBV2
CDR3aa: CASSWGQGATDTQYF

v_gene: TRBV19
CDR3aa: CASKARTGKMNTEAFF

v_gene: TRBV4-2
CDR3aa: CASSPPGGTYEQYF

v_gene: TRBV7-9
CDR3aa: CASSWGQGNTEAFF

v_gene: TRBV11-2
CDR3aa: CASSSGLAPSYEQYF

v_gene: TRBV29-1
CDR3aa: CSVGVPLGTAHEQYF

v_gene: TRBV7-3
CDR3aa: CASSLVGQTPQFF

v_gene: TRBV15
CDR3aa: CASEAGGRNEQFF

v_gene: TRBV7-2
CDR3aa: CASSGGLAGNYNEQFF

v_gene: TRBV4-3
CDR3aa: CASSQQTGTSPVAQYF

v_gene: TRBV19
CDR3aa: CASRHQTGGADTQYF

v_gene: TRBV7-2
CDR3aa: CASRLGLAEQETQYF

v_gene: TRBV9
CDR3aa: CASSRGLAGNNEQFF

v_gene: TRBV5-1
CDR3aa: CASSPGDSGYNSPLHF

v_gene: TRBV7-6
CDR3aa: CASSLAPFPDRDLQAFF

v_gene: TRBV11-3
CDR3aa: CASSLPPSLTAQYF

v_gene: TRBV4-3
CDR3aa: CASSQGLPGQGSYEQYF

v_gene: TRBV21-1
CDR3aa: CASSKGQTSGSNEQFF

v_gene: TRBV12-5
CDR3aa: CASAPSGGSEGYTF

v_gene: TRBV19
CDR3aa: CASSGAQSSYNEQFF

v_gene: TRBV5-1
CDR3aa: CASSLGGSMGNEQFF

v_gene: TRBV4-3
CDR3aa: CASSQEWDRGQVGANVLTF

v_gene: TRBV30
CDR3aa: CACPGGTVGLNTEAFF

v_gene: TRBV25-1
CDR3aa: CASSTRTRTSTDTQYF

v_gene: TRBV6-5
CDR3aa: CASSRLAGDSETQYF

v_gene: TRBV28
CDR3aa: CASSTTRTSGRDPPYEQYF

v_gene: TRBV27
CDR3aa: CASRTEGRVTGELFF

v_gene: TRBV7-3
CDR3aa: CASSPSGGRTEAFF

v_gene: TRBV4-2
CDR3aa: CASSQERGTGAQGTQYF

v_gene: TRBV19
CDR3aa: CASSISGGTQPQHF